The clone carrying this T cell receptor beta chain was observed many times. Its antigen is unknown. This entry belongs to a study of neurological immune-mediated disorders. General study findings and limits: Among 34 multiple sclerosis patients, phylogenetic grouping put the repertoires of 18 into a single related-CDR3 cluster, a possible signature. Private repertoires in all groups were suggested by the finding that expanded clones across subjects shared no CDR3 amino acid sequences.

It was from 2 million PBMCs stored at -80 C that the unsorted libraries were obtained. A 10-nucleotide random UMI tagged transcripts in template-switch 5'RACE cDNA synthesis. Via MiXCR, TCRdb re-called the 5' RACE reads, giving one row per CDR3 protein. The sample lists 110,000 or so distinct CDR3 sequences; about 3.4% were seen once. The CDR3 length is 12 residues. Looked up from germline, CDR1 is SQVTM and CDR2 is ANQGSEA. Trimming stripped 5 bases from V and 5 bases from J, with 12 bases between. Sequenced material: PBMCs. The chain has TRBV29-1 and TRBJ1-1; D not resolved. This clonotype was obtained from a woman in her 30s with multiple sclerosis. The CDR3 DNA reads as TGCAGCGTTTCGGGTACAACAACTGAAGCTTTCTTT. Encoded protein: CSVSGTTTEAFF.